This TCR beta chain was observed in a study of shared clonotypes between healthy human individuals. Germline values: CDR1 MDHEN, CDR2 SYDVKM. CDR3 length equals 13 residues. Trimming took 2 bases from V and 5 from J, leaving 6 bases between them. Produced via immunoSEQ multiplex PCR; TCRdb's table is partial and in-frame only. The sample yields some 320,000 clones, 87% seen once. The TCR sequence derives from a man younger than 35 in good health. The sample comprised memory CD8+ T cells sorted from blood. Subset: CD45RO+ cells pooled with CCR7-negative TemRA cells. V is TRBV28 and J is TRBJ2-2; no firm D call. The CDR3 DNA reads as TGTGCCAGCAGTTTACTAGGGACCGGGGAGCTGTTTTTT. This codes for CASSLLGTGELFF. Together with reference TRBV28 and TRBJ2-2, the CDR3 gives the full variable domain: DVKVTQSSRYLVKRTGEKVFLECVQDMDHENMFWYRQDPGLGLRLIYFSYDVKMKEKGDIPEGYSVSREKKERFSLILESASTNQTSMYLCASSLLGTGELFFGEGSRLTVL.